The TCR beta chain under discussion was sequenced for a study of cytomegalovirus exposure and HLA in healthy donors. The CDR3 consists of 13 residues. In germline, CDR1 is KGHSH, CDR2 LQKENI. Trimming took 0 bases from V and 5 from J, leaving 7 bases between them. The PCR was carried out with 60 Vbeta primers and 13 Jbeta primers. Sequenced by immunoSEQ multiplex PCR; TCRdb stores in-frame clones only, minus some. The sample holds 120,000 or so clones, about 80% seen once. About this clone: The antigen is not known.

Overall study results and limits: Earlier analysis looked at TCR beta V segments, and most were productive about 90% or about 30% of the time.

Nominally healthy donors were sampled, though unrecorded immune exposures were likely. The sample consisted of PBMCs. The origin of this receptor is a woman aged 45-65 years in good health and CMV-seropositive. The V call is TRBV18, the J call TRBJ1-2; D is unresolved. CDR3 sequence reads: CASSPPERYGYTF. In nucleotides, the CDR3 is TGTGCCAGCTCACCACCGGAGCGGTATGGCTACACCTTC.